This T cell receptor beta chain derives from a study of cytomegalovirus exposure and HLA in healthy donors. The table lists this clone with a count of one. Its target is unknown. Germline values: CDR1 LGHNA, CDR2 YNFKEQ. This CDR3 has 15 residues. V was pared by 1 base and J by 6 bases, with 4 bases of the junction left unmatched. Regarding the study as a whole: Several top significant clusters appeared, in a later analysis, to be linked to common viral pathogens. Three chains tied to CMV proved CMV antigen-specific in vitro. A later analysis linked a missense variant in DCLRE1C to the trimming of TCR beta V and J genes.

PCR employed 60 Vbeta and 13 Jbeta primers. Libraries were prepared by immunoSEQ multiplex PCR; TCRdb keeps only in-frame clonotypes and omits some of them. In the table there are some 130,000 clones, around 80% of which are singletons. The genes are TRBV4-2 and TRBJ2-1, with 9 nucleotides matching TRBD2. Sequencing was performed on PBMCs. The receptor's source is a man aged 40-49 years in good health and CMV-seropositive. CDR3 DNA sequence: TGTGCCAGCAGCCAAGCTAGCGGGATGCTCAATGAGCAGTTCTTC. Amino acids: CASSQASGMLNEQFF.